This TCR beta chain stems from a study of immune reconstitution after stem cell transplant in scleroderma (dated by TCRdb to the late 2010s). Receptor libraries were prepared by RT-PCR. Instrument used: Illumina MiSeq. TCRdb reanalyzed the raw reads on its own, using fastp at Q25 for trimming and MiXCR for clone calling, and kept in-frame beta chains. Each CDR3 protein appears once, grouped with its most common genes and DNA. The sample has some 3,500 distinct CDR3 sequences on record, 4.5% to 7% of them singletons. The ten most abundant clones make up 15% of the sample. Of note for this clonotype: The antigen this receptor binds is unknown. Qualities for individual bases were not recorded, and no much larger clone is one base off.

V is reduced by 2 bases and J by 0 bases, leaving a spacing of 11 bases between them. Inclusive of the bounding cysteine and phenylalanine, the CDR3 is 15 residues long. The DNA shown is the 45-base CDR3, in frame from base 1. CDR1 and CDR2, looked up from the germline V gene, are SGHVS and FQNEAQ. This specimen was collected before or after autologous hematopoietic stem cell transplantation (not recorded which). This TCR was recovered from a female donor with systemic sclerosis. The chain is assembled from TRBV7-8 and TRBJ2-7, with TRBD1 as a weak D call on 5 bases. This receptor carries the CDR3 CASSLHQGPSYEQYF. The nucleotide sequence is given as TGTGCCAGCAGCTTACACCAGGGTCCCTCCTACGAGCAGTACTTC.